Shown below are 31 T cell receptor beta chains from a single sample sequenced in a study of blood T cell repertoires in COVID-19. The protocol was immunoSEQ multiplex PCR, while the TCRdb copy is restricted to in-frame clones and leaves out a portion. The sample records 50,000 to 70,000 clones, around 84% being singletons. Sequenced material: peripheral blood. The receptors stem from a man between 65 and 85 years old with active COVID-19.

CDR3 sequence (DNA): TGTGCCAGCAGCGTCCGGGACAGGGGGAGAGAGACCCAGTACTTC. Protein product: CASSVRDRGRETQYF. The V call is TRBV7-8, the J call TRBJ2-5; 11 nucleotides match TRBD1. The CDR3 is 15 residues long. With 5 bases clipped from V and 4 bases from J, the junction kept 6 bases outside the gene matches. The germline gives CDR1 SGHVS, CDR2 FQNEAQ.

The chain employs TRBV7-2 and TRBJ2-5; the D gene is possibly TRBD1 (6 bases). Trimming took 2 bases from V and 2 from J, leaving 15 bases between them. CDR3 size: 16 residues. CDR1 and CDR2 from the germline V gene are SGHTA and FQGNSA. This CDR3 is CASSLSGTPGQETQYF. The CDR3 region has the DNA TGTGCCAGCAGCTTATCAGGGACACCGGGGCAAGAGACCCAGTACTTC. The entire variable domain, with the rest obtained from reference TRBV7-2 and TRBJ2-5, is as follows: GAGVSQSPSNKVTEKGKDVELRCDPISGHTALYWYRQSLGQGLEFLIYFQGNSAPDKSGLPSDRFSAERTGGSVSTLTIQRTQQEDSAVYLCASSLSGTPGQETQYFGPGTRLLVL.

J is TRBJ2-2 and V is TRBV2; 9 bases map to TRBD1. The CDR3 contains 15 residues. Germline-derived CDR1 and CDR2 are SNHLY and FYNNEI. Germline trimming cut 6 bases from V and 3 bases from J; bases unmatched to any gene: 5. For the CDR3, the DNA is TGTGCCAGCAGGGGGGGGACAGGGTACACCGGGGAGCTGTTTTTT. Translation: CASRGGTGYTGELFF. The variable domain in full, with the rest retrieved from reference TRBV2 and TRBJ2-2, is EPEVTQTPSHQVTQMGQEVILRCVPISNHLYFYWYRQILGQKVEFLVSFYNNEISEKSEIFDDQFSVERPDGSNFTLKIRSTKLEDSAMYFCASRGGTGYTGELFFGEGSRLTVL.

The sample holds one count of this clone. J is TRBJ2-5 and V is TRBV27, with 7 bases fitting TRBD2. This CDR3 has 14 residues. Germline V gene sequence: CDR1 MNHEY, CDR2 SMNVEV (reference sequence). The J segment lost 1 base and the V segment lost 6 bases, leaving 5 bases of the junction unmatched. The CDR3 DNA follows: TGTGCCAGCAGGAAATTAGCGGGCCAAGAGACCCAGTACTTC. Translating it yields CASRKLAGQETQYF.

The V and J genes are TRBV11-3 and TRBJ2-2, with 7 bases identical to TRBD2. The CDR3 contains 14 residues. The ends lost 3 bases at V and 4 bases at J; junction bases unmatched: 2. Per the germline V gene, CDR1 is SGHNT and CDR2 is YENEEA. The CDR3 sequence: CASSLGGVTGELFF. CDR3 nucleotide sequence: TGTGCCAGCAGCTTGGGGGGGGTCACCGGGGAGCTGTTTTTT.

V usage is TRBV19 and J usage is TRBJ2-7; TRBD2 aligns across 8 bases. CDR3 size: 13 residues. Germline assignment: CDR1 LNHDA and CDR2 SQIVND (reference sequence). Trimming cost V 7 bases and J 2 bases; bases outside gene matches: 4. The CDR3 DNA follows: TGTGCCAGTAAGCGCGGGGGGACCTACGAGCAGTACTTC. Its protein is CASKRGGTYEQYF.

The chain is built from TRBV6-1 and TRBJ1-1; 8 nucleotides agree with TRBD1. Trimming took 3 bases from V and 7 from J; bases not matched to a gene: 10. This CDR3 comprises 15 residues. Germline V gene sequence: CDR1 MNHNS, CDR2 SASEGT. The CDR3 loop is CASSDRQGKGGEAFF. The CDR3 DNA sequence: TGTGCCAGCAGTGACAGACAGGGGAAGGGCGGTGAAGCTTTCTTT.

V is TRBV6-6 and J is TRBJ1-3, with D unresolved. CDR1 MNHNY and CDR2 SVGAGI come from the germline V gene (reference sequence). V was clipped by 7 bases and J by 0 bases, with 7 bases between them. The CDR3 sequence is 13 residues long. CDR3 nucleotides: TGTGCCAGCATGGCTCGCTCTGGAAACACCATATATTTT. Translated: CASMARSGNTIYF.

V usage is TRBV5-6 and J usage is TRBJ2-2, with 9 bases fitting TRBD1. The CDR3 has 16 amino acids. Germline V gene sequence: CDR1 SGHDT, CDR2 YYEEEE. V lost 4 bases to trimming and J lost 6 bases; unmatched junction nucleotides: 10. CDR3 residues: CASSRTGTGTAGELFF. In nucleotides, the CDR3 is TGTGCCAGCAGCCGGACCGGGACAGGGACTGCCGGGGAGCTGTTTTTT.

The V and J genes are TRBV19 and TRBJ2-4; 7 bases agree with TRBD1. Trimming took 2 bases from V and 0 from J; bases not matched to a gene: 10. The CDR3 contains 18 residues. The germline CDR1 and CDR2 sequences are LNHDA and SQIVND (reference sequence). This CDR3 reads CASSIRTGTDIAKNIQYF. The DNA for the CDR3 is TGTGCCAGTAGTATAAGGACAGGTACCGATATAGCCAAAAACATTCAGTACTTC.

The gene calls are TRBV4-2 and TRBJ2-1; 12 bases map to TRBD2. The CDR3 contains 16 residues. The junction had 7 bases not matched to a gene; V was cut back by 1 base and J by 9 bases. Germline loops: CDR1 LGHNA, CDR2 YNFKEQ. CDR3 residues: CASSQGLAGDGSEQFF. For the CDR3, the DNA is TGTGCCAGCAGCCAAGGACTAGCGGGAGACGGGAGTGAGCAGTTCTTC.

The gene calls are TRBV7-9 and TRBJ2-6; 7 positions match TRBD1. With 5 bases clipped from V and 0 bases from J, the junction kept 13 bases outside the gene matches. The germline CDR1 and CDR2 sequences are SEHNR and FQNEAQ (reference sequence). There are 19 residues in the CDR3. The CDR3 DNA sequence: TGTGCCAGCAGCCTTCGACCGGGACAGAGCATCTCTGGGGCCAACGTCCTGACTTTC. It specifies CASSLRPGQSISGANVLTF.

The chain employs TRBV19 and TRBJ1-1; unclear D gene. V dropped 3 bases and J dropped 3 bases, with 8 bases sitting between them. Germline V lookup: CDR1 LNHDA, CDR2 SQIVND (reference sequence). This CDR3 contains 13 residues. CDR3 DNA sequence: TGTGCCAGTAGTATTAGCGGGGACACTGAAGCTTTCTTT. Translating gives CASSISGDTEAFF.

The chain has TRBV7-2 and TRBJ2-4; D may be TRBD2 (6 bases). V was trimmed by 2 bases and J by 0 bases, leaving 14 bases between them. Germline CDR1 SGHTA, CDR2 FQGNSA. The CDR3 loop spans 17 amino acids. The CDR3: CASSLRAGQLAKNIQYF. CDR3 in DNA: TGTGCCAGCAGCTTAAGGGCGGGGCAACTAGCCAAAAACATTCAGTACTTC.

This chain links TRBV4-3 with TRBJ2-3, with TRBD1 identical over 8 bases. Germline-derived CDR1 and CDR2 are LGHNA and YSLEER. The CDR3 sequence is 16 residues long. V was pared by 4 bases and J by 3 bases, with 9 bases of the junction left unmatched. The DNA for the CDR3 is TGCGCCAGCAGCCGCGATGGACAGGGTATGACAGATACGCAGTATTTT. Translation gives CASSRDGQGMTDTQYF.

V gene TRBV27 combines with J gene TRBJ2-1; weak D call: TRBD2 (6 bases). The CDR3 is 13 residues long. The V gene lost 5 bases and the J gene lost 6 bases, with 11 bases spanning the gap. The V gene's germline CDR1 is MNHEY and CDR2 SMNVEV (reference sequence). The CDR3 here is CASSLPGLNEQFF. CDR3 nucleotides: TGTGCCAGCAGTCTTCCGGGACTCAATGAGCAGTTCTTC.

The CDR3 region has the DNA TGTGCCAGCAGCGTCGATCAGGGTGAAGCTTTCTTT. Translating gives CASSVDQGEAFF. This rearrangement joins TRBV7-9 to TRBJ1-1; D might be TRBD1 (5 bases). Per the germline V gene, CDR1 is SEHNR and CDR2 is FQNEAQ (reference sequence). V dropped 5 bases and J dropped 7 bases, with 11 bases sitting between them. This CDR3 comprises 12 residues.

CDR3 bases: TGTGCCAGCAGTCCGTACAGGGGGCTCGAGACCCAGTACTTC. It codes for CASSPYRGLETQYF. V and J are TRBV28 and TRBJ2-5, with TRBD1 matching 9 bases. Germline CDR1 reads MDHEN; CDR2 reads SYDVKM. The ends lost 5 bases at V and 5 bases at J; junction bases unmatched: 6. The CDR3 has 14 residues.

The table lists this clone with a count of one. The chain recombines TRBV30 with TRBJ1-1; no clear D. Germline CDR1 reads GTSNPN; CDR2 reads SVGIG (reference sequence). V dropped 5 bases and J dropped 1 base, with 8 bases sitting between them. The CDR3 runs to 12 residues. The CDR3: CAWDDKNTEAFF. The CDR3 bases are TGTGCCTGGGATGACAAGAACACTGAAGCTTTCTTT.

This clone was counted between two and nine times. The CDR3 is CASTKTGAISYTEAFF. The CDR3 region has the DNA TGTGCCAGTACCAAGACAGGCGCGATATCATACACTGAAGCTTTCTTT. V and J are TRBV19 and TRBJ1-1, with D possibly TRBD1 on 6 matching bases. The V gene lost 7 bases and the J gene lost 3 bases, with 21 bases spanning the gap. Looked up from germline, CDR1 is LNHDA and CDR2 is SQIVND (reference sequence). This CDR3 is built from 16 residues.

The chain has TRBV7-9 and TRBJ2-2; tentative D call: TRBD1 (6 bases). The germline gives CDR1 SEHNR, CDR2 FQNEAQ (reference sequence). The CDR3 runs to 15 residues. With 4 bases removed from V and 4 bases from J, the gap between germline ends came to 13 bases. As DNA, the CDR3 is TGTGCCAGCAGCTCAACAGGGCTTCCCACCGGGGAGCTGTTTTTT. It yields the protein CASSSTGLPTGELFF.

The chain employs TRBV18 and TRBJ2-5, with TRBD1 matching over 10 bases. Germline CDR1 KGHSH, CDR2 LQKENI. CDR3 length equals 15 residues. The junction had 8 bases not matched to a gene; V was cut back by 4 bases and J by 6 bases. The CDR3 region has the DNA TGTGCCAGCTCACAAACGACAGGGGGCGCTAAGACCCAGTACTTC. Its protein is CASSQTTGGAKTQYF.

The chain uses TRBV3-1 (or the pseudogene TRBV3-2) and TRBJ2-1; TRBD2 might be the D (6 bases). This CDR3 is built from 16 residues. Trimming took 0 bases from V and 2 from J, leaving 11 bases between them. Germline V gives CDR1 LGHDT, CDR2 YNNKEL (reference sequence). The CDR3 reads CASSQDSAGPYNEQFF. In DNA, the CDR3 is TGTGCCAGCAGCCAAGATAGTGCGGGACCCTACAATGAGCAGTTCTTC.

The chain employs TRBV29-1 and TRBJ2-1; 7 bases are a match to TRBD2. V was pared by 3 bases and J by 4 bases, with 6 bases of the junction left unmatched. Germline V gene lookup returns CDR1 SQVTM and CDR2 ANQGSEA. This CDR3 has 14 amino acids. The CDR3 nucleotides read TGCAGCGTTGATAAGCGGGGATTATACAATGAGCAGTTCTTC. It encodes CSVDKRGLYNEQFF.

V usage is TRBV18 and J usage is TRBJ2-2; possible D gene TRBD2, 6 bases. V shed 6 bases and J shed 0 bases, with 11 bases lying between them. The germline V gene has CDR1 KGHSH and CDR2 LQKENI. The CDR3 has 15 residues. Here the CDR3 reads CASSPPSANTGELFF. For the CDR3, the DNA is TGTGCCAGCTCGCCCCCTAGCGCGAACACCGGGGAGCTGTTTTTT.

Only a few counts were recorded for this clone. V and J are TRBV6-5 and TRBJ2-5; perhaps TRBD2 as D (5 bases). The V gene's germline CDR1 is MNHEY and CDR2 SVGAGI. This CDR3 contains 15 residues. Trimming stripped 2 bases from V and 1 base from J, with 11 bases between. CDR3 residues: CASSYQLGVQETQYF. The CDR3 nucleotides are TGTGCCAGCAGTTACCAACTAGGCGTCCAAGAGACCCAGTACTTC.

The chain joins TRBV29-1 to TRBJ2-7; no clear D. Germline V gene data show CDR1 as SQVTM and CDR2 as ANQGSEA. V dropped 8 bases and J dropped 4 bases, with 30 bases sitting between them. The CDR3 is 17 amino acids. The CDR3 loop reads CSIVFRGAQRVKYEQYF. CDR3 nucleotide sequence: TGCAGCATTGTGTTTCGCGGAGCTCAAAGAGTCAAATACGAGCAGTACTTC.

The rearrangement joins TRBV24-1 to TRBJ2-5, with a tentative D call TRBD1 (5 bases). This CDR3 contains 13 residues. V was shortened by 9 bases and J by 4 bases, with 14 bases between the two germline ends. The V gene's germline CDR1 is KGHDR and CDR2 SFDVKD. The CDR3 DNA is TGTGCCACCGCAGTAGGGGCGAGAGAGACCCAGTACTTC. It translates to CATAVGARETQYF.

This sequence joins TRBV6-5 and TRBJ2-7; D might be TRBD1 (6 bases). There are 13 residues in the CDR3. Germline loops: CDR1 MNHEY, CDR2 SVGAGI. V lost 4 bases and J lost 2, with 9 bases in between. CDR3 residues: CASSWDTPYEQYF. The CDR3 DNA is TGTGCCAGCAGTTGGGACACCCCCTACGAGCAGTACTTC.

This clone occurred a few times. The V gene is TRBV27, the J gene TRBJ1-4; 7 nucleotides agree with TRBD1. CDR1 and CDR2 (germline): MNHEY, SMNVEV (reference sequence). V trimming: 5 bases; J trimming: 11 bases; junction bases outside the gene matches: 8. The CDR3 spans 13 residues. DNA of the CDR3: TGTGCCAGCAGTCCTCTCGGGACAGTCAAACTGTTTTTT. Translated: CASSPLGTVKLFF.

CDR3 loop: CAWTTRRDGYTF. In nucleotides, the CDR3 is TGTGCCTGGACGACCAGGAGGGATGGCTACACCTTC. The V gene is TRBV30, the J gene TRBJ1-2; D call uncertain. This CDR3 has 12 amino acids. V was pared by 4 bases and J by 6 bases, with 12 bases between. Germline V CDR1 and CDR2: GTSNPN, SVGIG (reference sequence).